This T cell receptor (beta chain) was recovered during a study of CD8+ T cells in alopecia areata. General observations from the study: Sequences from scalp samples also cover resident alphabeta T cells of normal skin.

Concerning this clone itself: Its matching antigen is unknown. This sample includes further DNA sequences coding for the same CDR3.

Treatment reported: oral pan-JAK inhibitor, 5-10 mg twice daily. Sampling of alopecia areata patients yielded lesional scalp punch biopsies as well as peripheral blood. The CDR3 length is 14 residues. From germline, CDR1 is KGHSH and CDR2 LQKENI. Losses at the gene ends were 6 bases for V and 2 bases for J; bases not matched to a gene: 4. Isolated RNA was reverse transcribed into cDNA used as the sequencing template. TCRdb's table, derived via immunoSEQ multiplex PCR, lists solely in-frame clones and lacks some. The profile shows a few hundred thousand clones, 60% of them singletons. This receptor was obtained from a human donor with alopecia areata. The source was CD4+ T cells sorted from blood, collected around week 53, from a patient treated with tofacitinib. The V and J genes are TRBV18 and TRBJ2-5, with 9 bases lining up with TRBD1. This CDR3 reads CASSRDRGQETQYF. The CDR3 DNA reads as TGTGCCAGCTCGCGTGACAGGGGGCAAGAGACCCAGTACTTC.